The clone carrying this T cell receptor beta chain was observed once. Its antigen is unidentified. Per the germline V gene, CDR1 is MGHDK and CDR2 is SYGVNS. V lost 6 bases to trimming and J lost 4 bases; unmatched junction nucleotides: 3. There are 13 residues in the CDR3. 13 Jbeta primers and 60 Vbeta primers were used for the PCR. Sequencing used immunoSEQ multiplex PCR; TCRdb keeps in-frame clones, though not all of them. The data show roughly 130,000 clones, over 60% seen once. This sample was included in a study of cytomegalovirus exposure and HLA in healthy donors. General observations from the study: V- and J-gene trimming in TCR beta was tied to a missense DCLRE1C variant by an analysis performed later.

The sequence was collected from a woman aged 35 to 49 in good health and CMV-seropositive. This chain uses TRBV25-1 with TRBJ2-7; 10 bases map to TRBD2. The sample taken for sequencing was PBMCs. As DNA, the CDR3 is TGTGCCAGCAGACTAGCGGGATCTTACGAGCAGTACTTC. Its protein is CASRLAGSYEQYF.